This T cell receptor beta chain was identified in a study of T-cell memory formation after mild COVID-19. Findings and limits, study-wide: Pre-infection memory held some responding clones, suggesting pre-existing cross-reactive T cells responded.

This clonotype has a count of ten or more. The antigen is not known. Germline CDR1 is SSHAT and CDR2 is FNYEAQ (reference sequence). The CDR3 spans 19 residues. The V gene end was trimmed by 5 bases and the J gene end by 5 bases; junction bases not matched to a gene: 17. TCRalpha and TCRbeta libraries used 5'RACE with constant-segment primers and UMIs. A single record per CDR3 protein comes from TCRdb applying MiXCR to the 5' RACE reads. The table lists 140,000 or so distinct CDR3 sequences, roughly 6.3% of them singletons. This TCR came from an adult woman who had mild COVID-19 (a few samples of this study predate the infection). Cell type and time point are not known. This chain uses TRBV7-7 with TRBJ2-1, with 11 positions matching TRBD2. Source material: PBMCs or a T cell subset sorted from them (not recorded which). CDR3: CASSPLPPLAGGPNNEQFF. The CDR3 DNA follows: TGTGCCAGCAGCCCCCTACCTCCCTTAGCGGGGGGGCCCAACAATGAGCAGTTCTTC.